A selection of T cell receptor beta chains follows, all from one sample in a study of radiation and T cells in renal cell carcinoma. Assay: immunoSEQ multiplex PCR; the TCRdb copy retains only in-frame clones and omits some. In the table there are more than 150,000 clones, approximately 86% of which are singletons. Material: blood, obtained from a patient whose treatment included radiotherapy and nephrectomy. The receptor source for this set is a woman aged 50 to 60 with renal cell carcinoma. Both conserved end residues are part of each CDR3. Each record gives: CDR3 DNA, CDR3 protein, clone size, D gene, J gene, V gene. A D gene is named only where the DNA matches it firmly. Rows may omit the clone size; those that give it use once, few, many or a size class.

CDR3 DNA: TGTGCCAGCAGTGAGTCCCACAGGAACACTGAAGCTTTCTTT
CDR3 protein: CASSESHRNTEAFF
clone size: .
D gene: .
J gene: TRBJ1-1
V gene: TRBV2

CDR3 DNA: TGTGCCAGTACCCTAACAGGGGTGGGCTCGGACACTGAAGCTTTCTTT
CDR3 protein: CASTLTGVGSDTEAFF
clone size: .
D gene: TRBD1
J gene: TRBJ1-1
V gene: TRBV19

CDR3 DNA: TGTGCCAGCAGTTACTCGGGGGCAGATCCAAGTGAGCAGTTCTTC
CDR3 protein: CASSYSGADPSEQFF
clone size: .
D gene: .
J gene: TRBJ2-1
V gene: TRBV6-5

CDR3 DNA: TGTGCCAGTAGTAGATTTCCACGGGGGTCCCTAGGTGGGGCCAACGTCCTGACTTTC
CDR3 protein: CASSRFPRGSLGGANVLTF
clone size: .
D gene: .
J gene: TRBJ2-6
V gene: TRBV19

CDR3 DNA: TGCGCCAGCAGCTGGGACAGAGCATACACCGGGGAGCTGTTTTTT
CDR3 protein: CASSWDRAYTGELFF
clone size: .
D gene: TRBD1
J gene: TRBJ2-2
V gene: TRBV5-1

CDR3 DNA: TGTGCCAGCAGTCCATTGGACAGGGGAGGCTACACCTTC
CDR3 protein: CASSPLDRGGYTF
clone size: once
D gene: TRBD1
J gene: TRBJ1-2
V gene: TRBV6-1

CDR3 DNA: TGCAGCGTTGAAGATCGAGGGAAACCAAACTATGGCTACACCTTC
CDR3 protein: CSVEDRGKPNYGYTF
clone size: .
D gene: .
J gene: TRBJ1-2
V gene: TRBV29-1

CDR3 DNA: TGTGCCAGCAGCTTTCGAGGACGTCCCTCTGATACGCAGTATTTT
CDR3 protein: CASSFRGRPSDTQYF
clone size: .
D gene: .
J gene: TRBJ2-3
V gene: TRBV9

CDR3 DNA: TGTGCCAGCAGTGAAGGACAGGGGGGGACCGGGGAGCTGTTTTTT
CDR3 protein: CASSEGQGGTGELFF
clone size: .
D gene: TRBD1
J gene: TRBJ2-2
V gene: TRBV6-1

CDR3 DNA: TGCAGCGCCACCGGGACTAGCGGGAGGCGCGCCTACAATGAGCAGTTCTTC
CDR3 protein: CSATGTSGRRAYNEQFF
clone size: .
D gene: TRBD2
J gene: TRBJ2-1
V gene: TRBV29-1

CDR3 DNA: TGTGCCAGCAGCCCCGGTCCCGGGGGACACAATGAGCAGTTCTTC
CDR3 protein: CASSPGPGGHNEQFF
clone size: .
D gene: .
J gene: TRBJ2-1
V gene: TRBV4-2

CDR3 DNA: TGCAGTGCTAGAGATGATAAAAAACTGTTTTTT
CDR3 protein: CSARDDKKLFF
clone size: .
D gene: .
J gene: TRBJ1-4
V gene: TRBV20-1

CDR3 DNA: TGTGCCAGCAGCTCACAGAACCCGAACACTGAAGCTTTCTTT
CDR3 protein: CASSSQNPNTEAFF
clone size: .
D gene: .
J gene: TRBJ1-1
V gene: TRBV13

CDR3 DNA: TGTGCCAGCAGCTTAGTTGTGGGACAGGGCTCCGGGGAGCTGTTTTTT
CDR3 protein: CASSLVVGQGSGELFF
clone size: .
D gene: TRBD1
J gene: TRBJ2-2
V gene: TRBV7-6

CDR3 DNA: TGTGCCAGTAGTAACAGGCGGTACGAGCAGTACTTC
CDR3 protein: CASSNRRYEQYF
clone size: .
D gene: .
J gene: TRBJ2-7
V gene: TRBV19

CDR3 DNA: TGTGCCAGTAGTAGACTCGCAGGGATCACCTATGGCTACACCTTC
CDR3 protein: CASSRLAGITYGYTF
clone size: .
D gene: .
J gene: TRBJ1-2
V gene: TRBV19

CDR3 DNA: TGTGCCTGGAGCGGACGGCTCTCTGGAAACACCATATATTTT
CDR3 protein: CAWSGRLSGNTIYF
clone size: .
D gene: .
J gene: TRBJ1-3
V gene: TRBV30

CDR3 DNA: TGTGCCAGTAGTTCAGGCTTCGTCTCCTACAATGAGCAGTTCTTC
CDR3 protein: CASSSGFVSYNEQFF
clone size: .
D gene: .
J gene: TRBJ2-1
V gene: TRBV19

CDR3 DNA: TGTGCCAGCAGAGTGACTAGCGGGGCTGACTACGAGCAGTACTTC
CDR3 protein: CASRVTSGADYEQYF
clone size: few
D gene: TRBD2
J gene: TRBJ2-7
V gene: TRBV6-1

CDR3 DNA: TGCGCCAGCAGCTCTTCGGGACAGGGGGCGGCTTTCTTT
CDR3 protein: CASSSSGQGAAFF
clone size: .
D gene: TRBD1
J gene: TRBJ1-1
V gene: TRBV5-1

CDR3 DNA: TGTGCCACCAGCAGATCGCTAGCGGGGGCCTACGAGCAGTACTTC
CDR3 protein: CATSRSLAGAYEQYF
clone size: .
D gene: TRBD2
J gene: TRBJ2-7
V gene: TRBV15

CDR3 DNA: TGTGCCAGTAGTATACCCTCAAATGGGAACTCACCCCTCCACTTT
CDR3 protein: CASSIPSNGNSPLHF
clone size: .
D gene: .
J gene: TRBJ1-6
V gene: TRBV19

CDR3 DNA: TGTGCCAGCAGCGAAGGGCTAAGTCTCGACAATGAGCAGTTCTTC
CDR3 protein: CASSEGLSLDNEQFF
clone size: .
D gene: .
J gene: TRBJ2-1
V gene: TRBV11-3

CDR3 DNA: TGTGCCAGCAGTTACTCTGGGGGCGCAAGCTATGGCTACACCTTC
CDR3 protein: CASSYSGGASYGYTF
clone size: .
D gene: .
J gene: TRBJ1-2
V gene: TRBV6-5

CDR3 DNA: TGTGCCAGCAGCCAAGTCGGGACAGCTTATGGCTACACCTTC
CDR3 protein: CASSQVGTAYGYTF
clone size: few
D gene: TRBD1
J gene: TRBJ1-2
V gene: TRBV14

CDR3 DNA: TGTGCCAGCAGCTTAAACGAGGAAGAGACCCAGTACTTC
CDR3 protein: CASSLNEEETQYF
clone size: .
D gene: .
J gene: TRBJ2-5
V gene: TRBV7-9

CDR3 DNA: TGTGCCAGCAGCTTGGCCGAGGGTCTCCATGGCTACACCTTC
CDR3 protein: CASSLAEGLHGYTF
clone size: .
D gene: .
J gene: TRBJ1-2
V gene: TRBV5-5

CDR3 DNA: TGTGCCAGCTCACACTGGACTAGCGGGGGCTTAGATACGCAGTATTTT
CDR3 protein: CASSHWTSGGLDTQYF
clone size: .
D gene: TRBD2
J gene: TRBJ2-3
V gene: TRBV18

CDR3 DNA: TGTGCCAGCAGTATCTACAGGGGGCGCTATGGCTACACCTTC
CDR3 protein: CASSIYRGRYGYTF
clone size: .
D gene: TRBD1
J gene: TRBJ1-2
V gene: TRBV27

CDR3 DNA: TGTGCCAGCAGCTTAGGGACGGTTAATCAGCCCCAGCATTTT
CDR3 protein: CASSLGTVNQPQHF
clone size: .
D gene: .
J gene: TRBJ1-5
V gene: TRBV7-9

CDR3 DNA: TGTGCCAGTAGTATCACGGCGAACCCTGGAAACACCATATATTTT
CDR3 protein: CASSITANPGNTIYF
clone size: .
D gene: .
J gene: TRBJ1-3
V gene: TRBV19

CDR3 DNA: TGCGCCAGCAGCCAAGAGGGGGGCCTTTTCTCCTACAATGAGCAGTTCTTC
CDR3 protein: CASSQEGGLFSYNEQFF
clone size: .
D gene: .
J gene: TRBJ2-1
V gene: TRBV4-1

CDR3 DNA: TGTGCCAGCAGCTTGGCCGGTATACAAGAGACCCAGTACTTC
CDR3 protein: CASSLAGIQETQYF
clone size: .
D gene: .
J gene: TRBJ2-5
V gene: TRBV5-4

CDR3 DNA: TGTGCCAGCAAGCGGGGGGAGTTGGACACTGAAGCTTTCTTT
CDR3 protein: CASKRGELDTEAFF
clone size: once
D gene: .
J gene: TRBJ1-1
V gene: TRBV9

CDR3 DNA: TGTGCCAGCAGTAACCGGGGGGGCCCAGGGAACATTCAGTACTTC
CDR3 protein: CASSNRGGPGNIQYF
clone size: once
D gene: TRBD2
J gene: TRBJ2-4
V gene: TRBV7-2

CDR3 DNA: TGCGCCAGCAGCCTCGAGGGGACGAGCACAGATACGCAGTATTTT
CDR3 protein: CASSLEGTSTDTQYF
clone size: .
D gene: .
J gene: TRBJ2-3
V gene: TRBV4-1

CDR3 DNA: TGTGCCAGCAGCCAGGCGAATGGCTACACCTTC
CDR3 protein: CASSQANGYTF
clone size: .
D gene: .
J gene: TRBJ1-2
V gene: TRBV4-2

CDR3 DNA: TGCGCCAGCAGCTCGGACACCTATGGCTACACCTTC
CDR3 protein: CASSSDTYGYTF
clone size: few
D gene: .
J gene: TRBJ1-2
V gene: TRBV5-1

CDR3 DNA: TGTGCCAGCAGCTTAGAACACGGCTATGGCTACACCTTC
CDR3 protein: CASSLEHGYGYTF
clone size: .
D gene: .
J gene: TRBJ1-2
V gene: TRBV7-6

CDR3 DNA: TGTGCCACCAGCAGCCCCGGGACAGGGGGCTACGAGCAGTACTTC
CDR3 protein: CATSSPGTGGYEQYF
clone size: .
D gene: TRBD1
J gene: TRBJ2-7
V gene: TRBV15

CDR3 DNA: TGTGCCAGCTCACCCCCAGCCTCCCCAGATACGCAGTATTTT
CDR3 protein: CASSPPASPDTQYF
clone size: .
D gene: .
J gene: TRBJ2-3
V gene: TRBV18

CDR3 DNA: TGTGCCTGGAGCGGGTTTCGACAGGGAGATACGCAGTATTTT
CDR3 protein: CAWSGFRQGDTQYF
clone size: .
D gene: TRBD1
J gene: TRBJ2-3
V gene: TRBV30

CDR3 DNA: TGTGCCACCAGCAGAGAATTAGGGGGCTATGGCTACACCTTC
CDR3 protein: CATSRELGGYGYTF
clone size: once
D gene: .
J gene: TRBJ1-2
V gene: TRBV15

CDR3 DNA: TGTGCCAGCAGTGAAGTGGGAGTAGATACGCAGTATTTT
CDR3 protein: CASSEVGVDTQYF
clone size: .
D gene: .
J gene: TRBJ2-3
V gene: TRBV6-1

CDR3 DNA: TGTGCCTGCCTCTCCGACCGGCTTGACTATGGCTACACCTTC
CDR3 protein: CACLSDRLDYGYTF
clone size: .
D gene: .
J gene: TRBJ1-2
V gene: TRBV30

CDR3 DNA: TGCGCCAGCAGCTTGGGGACGGGTGACAATGAGCAGTTCTTC
CDR3 protein: CASSLGTGDNEQFF
clone size: .
D gene: .
J gene: TRBJ2-1
V gene: TRBV5-1

CDR3 DNA: TGTGCCAGCAGTCGGACAGTTGTGACCTCTGGAAACACCATATATTTT
CDR3 protein: CASSRTVVTSGNTIYF
clone size: once
D gene: .
J gene: TRBJ1-3
V gene: TRBV7-2

CDR3 DNA: TGTGCCGTCGCGGGGGTCGGGGCCAACGTCCTGACTTTC
CDR3 protein: CAVAGVGANVLTF
clone size: .
D gene: TRBD2
J gene: TRBJ2-6
V gene: TRBV7-9

CDR3 DNA: TGCGCCAGCAGCTTGGTTAGCGGGTACCAAGAGACCCAGTACTTC
CDR3 protein: CASSLVSGYQETQYF
clone size: .
D gene: TRBD2
J gene: TRBJ2-5
V gene: TRBV5-1

CDR3 DNA: TGTGCCAGCAGCTCACTGGGCCTTCACTACAATGAGCAGTTCTTC
CDR3 protein: CASSSLGLHYNEQFF
clone size: .
D gene: .
J gene: TRBJ2-1
V gene: TRBV7-2

CDR3 DNA: TGTGCCAGTAGTATTCTCATCGGCCGGGGTGAAGGCATTCAGTACTTC
CDR3 protein: CASSILIGRGEGIQYF
clone size: once
D gene: .
J gene: TRBJ2-4
V gene: TRBV19